These 13 T cell receptor beta chains were sequenced from one sample in a study of low-dose radiotherapy and immunotherapy resistance in tumors. Alpha and beta chains were covered, as first-strand cDNA relied on TRAV- and TRBV-specific primers. TCRs were amplified for approximately 21 PCR cycles with a constant-region primer and V-primer adapter. MiXCR, applied by TCRdb to the reads, yields one record per CDR3 protein. In the table there are about 7,900 distinct CDR3 sequences, approximately 57% of which are singletons. The origin of the receptors is a human donor with advanced metastatic prostate, ovarian, gallbladder or colorectal cancer (not recorded which). This table probably holds off-target reads from a library built for another chain.

This rearrangement joins TRBV28 to TRBJ2-2; 7 nucleotides line up with TRBD2. V shed 7 bases, J shed 7 bases, and the junction held 15 bases outside the gene matches. Germline CDR1 MDHEN, CDR2 SYDVKM. This CDR3 is 16 amino acids long. CDR3 DNA: TGTGCCAGCACCCCCGCGTGGGCGGGAGAGAGCGGGGAGCTGTTTTTT. Its translation: CASTPAWAGESGELFF.

V usage is TRBV3-1 and J usage is TRBJ1-2, with 10 bases identical to TRBD1. The CDR3 is made up of 16 amino acids. The V and J ends lost 4 bases and 4 bases, in that order; junction bases with no gene match: 9. Per germline, CDR1 LGHDT and CDR2 YNNKEL (reference sequence). The CDR3 reads CASSRQGTGDAYGYTF. The DNA for the CDR3 is TGTGCCAGCAGCCGCCAGGGGACAGGGGACGCCTATGGCTACACCTTC.

This clonotype was seen a handful of times. The V gene is TRBV11-2, the J gene TRBJ2-5, with 9 bases matching TRBD2. This CDR3 comprises 16 residues. The germline gives CDR1 SGHAT, CDR2 FQNNGV. J gave up 2 bases and V 5 bases, and 9 bases lay outside the gene matches. Here the CDR3 DNA reads TGTGCCAGCAGCCCGCTGTTGACTAGCGGACAAGAGACCCAGTACTTC. Protein: CASSPLLTSGQETQYF.

This clonotype occurred a few times. V is TRBV5-5 and J is TRBJ1-2; D possibly corresponds to TRBD1 (6 bases). This CDR3 has 15 residues. Germline CDR1 and CDR2: SGHKS and YYEKEE (reference sequence). Trimming shortened V by 4 bases and J by 0 bases, and 13 bases separated the two germline ends. Here the CDR3 reads CASSLPGGSNYGYTF. In nucleotides, the CDR3 is TGTGCCAGCAGCCTCCCGGGGGGCTCTAACTATGGCTACACCTTC.

In its sample, this clonotype was seen a few times. The chain recombines TRBV4-2 with TRBJ1-2, with TRBD1 as a possible D gene (5 bases). Trimming removed 4 bases at V and 0 bases at J, with 12 bases between. CDR3 length: 15 residues. CDR1 and CDR2 from the germline V gene are LGHNA and YNFKEQ. The CDR3, as DNA: TGTGCCAGCAGCCTCTCGGGACCAACTAACTATGGCTACACCTTC. Protein sequence: CASSLSGPTNYGYTF.

This clonotype showed up just a few times. The chain recombines TRBV5-4 with TRBJ2-1, with 8 bases matching TRBD1. V was clipped by 4 bases and J by 4 bases; unmatched bases: 7. Looked up from germline, CDR1 is SGHNT and CDR2 is YYREEE (reference sequence). There are 15 residues in the CDR3. CDR3 DNA: TGTGCCAGCAGCGCACCGGGACAGGCGTACAATGAGCAGTTCTTC. It codes for CASSAPGQAYNEQFF.

A few counts support this clonotype. The chain recombines TRBV28 with TRBJ2-5; D remains ambiguous. CDR1 is MDHEN and CDR2 is SYDVKM in the germline V gene. V was pared by 3 bases and J by 2 bases, with 7 bases between. There are 13 residues in the CDR3. The CDR3 loop reads CASSLMEQETQYF. The CDR3 nucleotides read TGTGCCAGCAGTTTGATGGAACAAGAGACCCAGTACTTC.

This chain uses TRBV6-5 with TRBJ2-7; D unresolved. The germline V and J ends were trimmed by 2 bases and 6 bases, with 11 bases remaining between them. Germline V gene lookup returns CDR1 MNHEY and CDR2 SVGAGI. This CDR3 has 13 residues. DNA of the CDR3: TGTGCCAGCAGTTACAATCGAATTGGCGAGCAGTACTTC. This translates into CASSYNRIGEQYF.

A few counts support this clonotype. V is TRBV7-9 and J is TRBJ2-1; D is uncertain. Trimming cost V 3 bases and J 2 bases, with 14 bases left between them. Germline CDR1 SEHNR, CDR2 FQNEAQ (reference sequence). The CDR3 totals 16 residues. CDR3 sequence: CASSLSTGPTYNEQFF. The CDR3 DNA reads as TGTGCCAGCAGCTTGTCGACGGGTCCCACCTACAATGAGCAGTTCTTC.

The chain couples TRBV7-8 to TRBJ2-3; D may correspond to TRBD1 or TRBD2 (7 bases each). The ends were cut back, 5 bases at V and 3 bases at J, with 15 bases in the middle. Germline values: CDR1 SGHVS, CDR2 FQNEAQ. The CDR3 extends over 15 amino acids. CDR3 nucleotides: TGTGCCAGCAGCGGGGGGGCAGGGGGGACAGATACGCAGTATTTT. This translates into CASSGGAGGTDTQYF.

This rearrangement joins TRBV4-1 to TRBJ2-1; D remains unclear. Germline V CDR1 and CDR2: MGHRA, YSYEKL. The CDR3 spans 14 residues. V was trimmed by 1 base and J by 7 bases, leaving 11 bases between them. The CDR3: CASSQAVGRNEQFF. CDR3 in DNA: TGCGCCAGCAGCCAAGCTGTGGGTAGGAATGAGCAGTTCTTC.

The chain carries TRBV28 and TRBJ2-5, with a possible D match to TRBD2 (6 bases). Deletions cut 3 bases from V and 2 bases from J, with 7 bases between. The length of the CDR3 is 13 residues. Germline loops: CDR1 MDHEN, CDR2 SYDVKM. The DNA for the CDR3 is TGTGCCAGCAGTTTTCGGGAGCAAGAGACCCAGTACTTC. This translates into CASSFREQETQYF.

This clonotype was recorded only once. This CDR3 fails to terminate in the conserved phenylalanine or tryptophan, so it likely reflects a read error. J is TRBJ2-7 and V is TRBV6-1; D might be TRBD1 (6 bases). Trimming cost V 7 bases and J 5 bases, with 12 bases left between them. Germline V gene lookup returns CDR1 MNHNS and CDR2 SASEGT. CDR3 length equals 12 residues. This CDR3 reads CASNQYRDEQYL. CDR3 DNA: TGTGCCAGCAATCAATACAGGGACGAGCAGTACCTC.